The sequence of this T cell receptor (beta chain) was determined in a study of T-cell memory formation after mild COVID-19. Study information: TCR clusters mostly belonged to single donors.

Findings and limits, study-wide: Contracting clones, day 15 to 85, had balanced CD4/CD8, and later expanders favored CD4+. Largely, contracting CD4+ clones fell within CM and EM, and contracting CD8+ clones within EMRA.

As for this clonotype: Its antigen is not known.

Germline V gives CDR1 KGHDR, CDR2 SFDVKD. The CDR3 consists of 15 residues. With V trimmed by 6 bases and J by 4 bases, 4 bases remained unmatched. Amplification by 5'RACE using constant-segment primers produced TCR alpha and TCR beta cDNA libraries that carried sample barcodes and UMIs. TCRdb fed the 5' RACE reads into MiXCR, producing one record per CDR3 protein. Of 180,000 or so distinct CDR3 sequences listed, roughly 17% were seen once; the top ten hold roughly 1.9%. The V call is TRBV24-1, the J call TRBJ2-1, with 11 bases lining up with TRBD2. The TCR sequence derives from an adult woman who had mild COVID-19 (a few samples of this study predate the infection). Cell type and time point are not known. Source material: PBMCs or a T cell subset sorted from them (not recorded which). This CDR3 reads CATSLGTSGYNEQFF. In DNA, the CDR3 is TGTGCCACCAGTTTAGGGACTAGCGGATACAATGAGCAGTTCTTC.